Listed below are T cell receptor beta chains from one sample, sequenced in a study of blood T cell repertoires in COVID-19. Profiling relied on immunoSEQ multiplex PCR, and the TCRdb table lists in-frame clones only, not all of them. Among about 65,000 clones listed, over 75% were seen once. The sequencing sample was made of peripheral blood. The source is a man older than 75 with acute or convalescent COVID-19. CDR3s include the opening cysteine and the closing phenylalanine or tryptophan. Part of the rows lack a size; the others show once, few, many or a class for expanded clones.

TRBV13,.,TRBJ1-2,CASSFSVGQGFGYTF
TRBV29-1,.,TRBJ1-1,CSVRPGQGREAFF
TRBV9,.,TRBJ2-2,CASSVAGWGTGELFF
TRBV18,few,TRBJ1-1,CASSPGGHWEAFF
TRBV5-1,once,TRBJ1-6,CASSDTQGRNSPLHF
TRBV5-1,few,TRBJ2-7,CASSLGQGNEQYF
TRBV5-1,once,TRBJ1-2,CASSVNRRNGYTF
TRBV4-1,.,TRBJ2-7,CASSQEIAGGPYEQYF
TRBV9,.,TRBJ1-2,CASSVGTGPRGYGYTF
TRBV11-2,.,TRBJ2-1,CASSSLTGPRLNEQFF
TRBV10-2,.,TRBJ1-6,CASSAGVINSPLHF
TRBV5-5,.,TRBJ2-1,CASSFTGESYNEQFF
TRBV11-2,once,TRBJ2-2,CASEGQGVRGELFF
TRBV18,.,TRBJ2-3,CASSPQGSTDTQYF
TRBV10-1,.,TRBJ1-1,CASSTQGDTEAFF
TRBV5-1,.,TRBJ2-3,CASSLALVPRTDTQYF
TRBV29-1,.,TRBJ1-2,CSVDHRGLFGYTF
TRBV4-1,.,TRBJ2-1,CASSQGTSGGYNEQFF
TRBV27,.,TRBJ2-7,CASSSPPGRGGTYEQYF
TRBV5-1,once,TRBJ2-6,CASSLGTGYGANVLTF
TRBV2,.,TRBJ2-5,CASSEDWGGQETQYF
TRBV6-5,.,TRBJ1-2,CASSGQQGNYGYTF
TRBV7-9,few,TRBJ1-6,CASSLGQGFYNSPLHF
TRBV27,.,TRBJ2-7,CASSFYRGSSYEQYF
TRBV6-1,.,TRBJ1-4,CASSERGVAGKLFF
TRBV5-1,.,TRBJ2-5,CASSLAGGRETQYF
TRBV15,.,TRBJ2-1,CATSRGRGGDYNEQFF
TRBV7-9,.,TRBJ2-7,CASSLGAVSYEQYF
TRBV4-1,.,TRBJ1-1,CASSQVGQRGTEAFF
TRBV30,once,TRBJ1-2,CAWRIIGGGYTF
TRBV5-1,.,TRBJ2-5,CASSLGLAGGPETQYF
TRBV20-1,.,TRBJ1-1,CSASGDRGTGFTEAFF
TRBV5-1,.,TRBJ1-5,CASSLSGGGGQPQHF
TRBV4-1,.,TRBJ2-5,CASSQWGQATLDQETQYF
TRBV13,.,TRBJ1-2,CASSPYGTGSNYGYTF
TRBV18,.,TRBJ1-2,CASSRGQGSHYGYTF
TRBV3-1/TRBV3-2,.,TRBJ1-5,CASSQQGAINQPQHF
TRBV2,once,TRBJ1-2,CASSGDREGYGYTF
TRBV18,.,TRBJ2-5,CASSPSRVETQYF
TRBV7-2,once,TRBJ1-3,CASSFAQGASGNTIYF
TRBV19,.,TRBJ1-4,CASSIIAATNEKLFF
TRBV3-1/TRBV3-2,.,TRBJ2-6,CASRPQRGNAGANVLTF
TRBV21-1,few,TRBJ1-5,CPSLEAGSQYSNQPQHF
TRBV6-1,.,TRBJ1-2,CASSEARGGRVYGYTF
TRBV19,.,TRBJ1-2,CASSIEIQVPNYGYTF
TRBV5-6,.,TRBJ1-2,CASSSGFTDGYTF
TRBV4-2,once,TRBJ2-7,CASSQAEQEGSYEQYF
TRBV6-5,.,TRBJ1-2,CASSTPSTGYYGYTF
TRBV7-8,.,TRBJ1-2,CASSLAASANYGYTF
TRBV18,.,TRBJ2-7,CASSVGGSLGYEQYF
TRBV6-5,.,TRBJ2-7,CASRTDGTGTYEQYF
TRBV19,.,TRBJ1-2,CASSGNRGDYGYTF
TRBV30,.,TRBJ2-1,CAWRVAGGDNEQFF
TRBV18,few,TRBJ2-3,CATTSGTTGATQYF
TRBV2,.,TRBJ2-7,CASSSYQWAGVEQYF
TRBV2,.,TRBJ1-1,CASSEGYEMNTEAFF
TRBV19,.,TRBJ2-2,CASSIGQPNTGELFF
TRBV20-1,.,TRBJ1-2,CSARRSYGYTF
TRBV2,.,TRBJ1-1,CASSEAPSYGEAFF